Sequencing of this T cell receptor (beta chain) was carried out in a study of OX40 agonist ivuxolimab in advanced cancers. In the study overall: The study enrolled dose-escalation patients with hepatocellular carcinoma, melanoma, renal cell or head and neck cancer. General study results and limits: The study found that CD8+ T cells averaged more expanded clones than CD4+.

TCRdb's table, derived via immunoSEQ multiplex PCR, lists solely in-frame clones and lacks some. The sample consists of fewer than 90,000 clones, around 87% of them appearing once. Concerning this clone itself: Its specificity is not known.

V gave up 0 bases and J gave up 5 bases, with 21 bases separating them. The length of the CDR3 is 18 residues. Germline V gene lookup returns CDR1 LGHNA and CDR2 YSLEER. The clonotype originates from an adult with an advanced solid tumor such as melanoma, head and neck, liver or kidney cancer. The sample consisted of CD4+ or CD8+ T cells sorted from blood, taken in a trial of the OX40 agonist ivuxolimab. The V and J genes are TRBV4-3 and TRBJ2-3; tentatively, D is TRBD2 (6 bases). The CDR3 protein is CASSQDLTSYYDGDTQYF. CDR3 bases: TGCGCCAGCAGCCAAGATCTAACTAGCTATTATGATGGAGATACGCAGTATTTT.